This TCR beta chain was profiled in a study of identical twins. Study-wide results and caveats: Abundant beta clonotypes from cord blood bore fewer insertions; memory repertoires lacked this pattern. Analyses of zero insertions could be partly confounded by invariant MAIT and iNKT cells. The conclusions drew on cross-sectional statistical analysis instead of tracking the same donors.

This clonotype was recorded at least ten times. The antigen remains unidentified. Germline V gene sequence: CDR1 ENHRY, CDR2 SYGVKD. The CDR3 is made up of 15 amino acids. V shed 10 bases and J 1 base; nucleotides not matched to a gene: 7. Template switching added a universal primer site, and cDNA bore unique molecular identifiers. MiXCR was run by TCRdb on the 5' RACE reads, yielding one entry per CDR3 protein. Here the sample spans 550,000 to 700,000 distinct CDR3 sequences, around a tenth being singletons. These data also formed part of another study, on yellow fever vaccine responses in identical twins.

This receptor was identified in a woman under 30 in good health. The sample taken for sequencing was PBMCs. The V call is TRBV10-3, the J call TRBJ2-6; 7 bases agree with TRBD1. As DNA, the CDR3 is TGTGCCACACGACAGGGCTTGTCTGGGGCCAACGTCCTGACTTTC. As protein: CATRQGLSGANVLTF.